This T cell receptor beta chain comes out of a study of T-cell memory formation after mild COVID-19. Across the study: Among the donors, TCR clusters were largely specific to each donor.

Sample barcodes and UMIs were carried by the TCR alpha and TCR beta cDNA libraries that 5'RACE generated with constant-segment primers. TCRdb ran MiXCR on the 5' RACE reads and lists one entry per CDR3 protein. The sample has approximately 500,000 distinct CDR3 sequences, more than 20% seen once. General observations from the study: A subset of responding clones appeared in pre-infection memory, suggesting cross-reactive memory joined. CD4+ contracting clones lay mainly in CM and EM, CD8+ ones in EMRA.

Concerning this clonotype: Its matching antigen is unknown.

Unmatched junction bases numbered 4, after V lost 5 bases and J lost 2 bases. This CDR3 is built from 15 residues. Per the germline V gene, CDR1 is SGHTA and CDR2 is FQGTGA. The receptor's source is an adult woman who had mild COVID-19 (a few samples of this study predate the infection). Cell type and time point are not known. The chain is built from TRBV7-3 and TRBJ2-3, with 10 bases fitting TRBD2. The sequencing sample was made of PBMCs or a T cell subset sorted from them (not recorded which). In nucleotides, the CDR3 is TGTGCCAGCAGCCAGCGGGGGGGGCTCACAGATACGCAGTATTTT. As protein: CASSQRGGLTDTQYF.